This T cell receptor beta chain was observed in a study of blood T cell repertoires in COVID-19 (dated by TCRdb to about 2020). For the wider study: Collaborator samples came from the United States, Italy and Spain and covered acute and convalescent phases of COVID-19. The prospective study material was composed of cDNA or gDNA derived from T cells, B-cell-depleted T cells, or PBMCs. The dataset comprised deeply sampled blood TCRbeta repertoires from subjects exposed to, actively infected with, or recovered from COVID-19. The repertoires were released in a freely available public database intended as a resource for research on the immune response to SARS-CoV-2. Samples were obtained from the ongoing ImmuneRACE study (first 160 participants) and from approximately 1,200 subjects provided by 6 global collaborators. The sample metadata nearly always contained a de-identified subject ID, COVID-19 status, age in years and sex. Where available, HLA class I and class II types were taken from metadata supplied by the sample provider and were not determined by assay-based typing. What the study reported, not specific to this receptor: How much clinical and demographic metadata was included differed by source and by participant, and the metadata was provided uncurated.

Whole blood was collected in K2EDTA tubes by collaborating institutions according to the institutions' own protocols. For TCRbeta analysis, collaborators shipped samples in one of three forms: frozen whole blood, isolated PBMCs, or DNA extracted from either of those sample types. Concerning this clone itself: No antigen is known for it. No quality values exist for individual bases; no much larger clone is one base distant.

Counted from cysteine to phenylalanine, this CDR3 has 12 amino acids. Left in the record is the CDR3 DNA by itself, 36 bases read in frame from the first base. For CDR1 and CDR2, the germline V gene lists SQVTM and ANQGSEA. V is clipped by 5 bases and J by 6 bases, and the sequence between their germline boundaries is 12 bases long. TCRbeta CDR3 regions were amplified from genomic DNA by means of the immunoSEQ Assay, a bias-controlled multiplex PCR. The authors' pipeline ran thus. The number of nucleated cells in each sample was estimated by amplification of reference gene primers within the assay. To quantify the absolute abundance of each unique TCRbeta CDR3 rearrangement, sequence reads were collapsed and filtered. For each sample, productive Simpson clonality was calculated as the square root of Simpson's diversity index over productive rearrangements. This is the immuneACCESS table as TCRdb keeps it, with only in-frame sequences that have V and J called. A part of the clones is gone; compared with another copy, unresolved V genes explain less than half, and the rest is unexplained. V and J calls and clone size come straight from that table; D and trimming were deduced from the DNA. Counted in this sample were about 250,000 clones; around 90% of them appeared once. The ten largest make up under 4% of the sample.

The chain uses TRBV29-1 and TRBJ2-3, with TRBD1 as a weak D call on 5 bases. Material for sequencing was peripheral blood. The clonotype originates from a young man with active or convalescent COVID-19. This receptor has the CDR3 CSVNYNRDTQYF. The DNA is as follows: TGCAGCGTTAACTATAACAGGGATACGCAGTATTTT.